Below, 30 T cell receptor beta chains from the same sample are listed, as sequenced in a study of cytomegalovirus exposure and HLA in healthy donors. The PCR contained 60 Vbeta and 13 Jbeta primers. The protocol was immunoSEQ multiplex PCR, while the TCRdb copy is restricted to in-frame clones and leaves out a portion. The sample holds about 110,000 clones; 70% to 85% are singletons and the top ten take about 0.84%. The material sequenced was PBMCs. These receptors all stem from a boy younger than 18 in good health and CMV-seronegative.

This clone was observed once. The chain uses TRBV18 and TRBJ1-2; a possible D gene is TRBD1 (6 bases). The germline gives CDR1 KGHSH, CDR2 LQKENI. The V end lost 1 base, the J end lost 1 base, and 16 bases lay between the germline ends. CDR3 size: 17 residues. The CDR3 loop reads CASSPQGHPSLNYGYTF. The DNA for the CDR3 is TGTGCCAGCTCACCACAGGGACACCCTTCCCTTAACTATGGCTACACCTTC.

This chain connects TRBV19 to TRBJ1-1; 9 bases map to TRBD1. The junction had 5 bases not matched to a gene; V was cut back by 1 base and J by 5 bases. The CDR3 extends over 15 amino acids. The germline V gene has CDR1 LNHDA and CDR2 SQIVND (reference sequence). DNA of the CDR3: TGTGCCAGTAGTATAGCTGGGACAGGGTTGACTGAAGCTTTCTTT. This codes for CASSIAGTGLTEAFF.

The chain employs TRBV25-1 and TRBJ2-3, with a weak D call TRBD2 (6 bases). CDR3 length equals 13 residues. Germline CDR1 is MGHDK and CDR2 is SYGVNS. V was shortened by 1 base and J by 8 bases, with 10 bases between the two germline ends. The chain's CDR3 is CASSEFGGSTQYF. The CDR3 DNA follows: TGTGCCAGCAGTGAATTTGGGGGGAGTACGCAGTATTTT.

This clone appeared a single time. V is TRBV7-3 and J is TRBJ2-7, with 7 bases that match TRBD2. Germline-derived CDR1 and CDR2 are SGHTA and FQGTGA. The CDR3 totals 14 residues. The J segment lost 6 bases and the V segment lost 1 base, leaving 6 bases of the junction unmatched. The CDR3 reads CASSLIAGASEQYF. The CDR3 DNA sequence: TGTGCCAGCAGCTTAATTGCGGGAGCTAGCGAGCAGTACTTC.

CDR3 sequence: CASSSDPTSGRAHEQFF. The CDR3 coding sequence is TGTGCCAGCAGCTCCGACCCGACTAGCGGGAGGGCCCATGAGCAGTTCTTC. This chain joins TRBV7-6 and TRBJ2-1; TRBD2 matches 14 bases. Germline V gene sequence: CDR1 SGHVS, CDR2 FNYEAQ. V shed 4 bases and J 8 bases; nucleotides not matched to a gene: 10. This CDR3 is built from 17 residues.

The V and J genes are TRBV5-1 and TRBJ1-6; no clear D gene. The CDR3 spans 16 residues. The V and J ends lost 0 bases and 10 bases respectively, with 17 bases between them. The germline V gene encodes CDR1 SGHRS and CDR2 YFSETQ. In nucleotides, the CDR3 is TGCGCCAGCAGCTTGGGGGCTGAAACGAATGGGTCACCCCTCCACTTT. Translation gives CASSLGAETNGSPLHF.

The table lists this clone with a few counts. The rearrangement joins TRBV5-4 to TRBJ2-5, with a tentative D call TRBD1 (5 bases). V gave up 4 bases and J gave up 5 bases, with 6 bases separating them. The CDR3 is 11 amino acids. Germline-derived CDR1 and CDR2 are SGHNT and YYREEE (reference sequence). CDR3 sequence: CASSKGETQYF. The CDR3 bases are TGTGCCAGCAGCAAGGGGGAGACCCAGTACTTC.

This clone has just a few counts. The genes are TRBV11-2 and TRBJ1-5, with 7 bases matching TRBD1. The CDR3 length is 15 residues. J was trimmed by 0 bases and V by 4 bases; bases with no gene match: 3. Germline lookup yields CDR1 SGHAT and CDR2 FQNNGV. CDR3 amino acids: CASSWDSYSNQPQHF. The CDR3, as DNA: TGTGCCAGCAGCTGGGACAGTTATAGCAATCAGCCCCAGCATTTT.

The chain employs TRBV15 and TRBJ1-2; TRBD1 agrees at 7 bases. The CDR3 runs to 13 residues. CDR1 and CDR2 from the germline V gene are LNHNV and YYDKDF (reference sequence). V was pared by 8 bases and J by 1 base, with 4 bases of the junction left unmatched. The CDR3: CATLGQDNYGYTF. The CDR3 DNA reads TGTGCCACCCTCGGACAGGATAACTATGGCTACACCTTC.

This clone occurred once. The J gene is TRBJ1-1, the V gene TRBV19, with D uncertain. Germline lookup yields CDR1 LNHDA and CDR2 SQIVND (reference sequence). This CDR3 has 12 residues. V gave up 4 bases and J gave up 6 bases, with 9 bases separating them. CDR3 nucleotides: TGTGCCAGTAGTACAGGTATCGCTGAAGCTTTCTTT. Its translation is CASSTGIAEAFF. Complete variable domain (other parts from reference TRBV19 and TRBJ1-1): DGGITQSPKYLFRKEGQNVTLSCEQNLNHDAMYWYRQDPGQGLRLIYYSQIVNDFQKGDIAEGYSVSREKKESFPLTVTSAQKNPTAFYLCASSTGIAEAFFGQGTRLTVV.

The genes are TRBV6-4 and TRBJ2-1; 10 bases line up with TRBD1. The CDR3 is 15 residues long. Germline V gene lookup returns CDR1 MRHNA and CDR2 SNTAGT. V lost 4 bases and J lost 4; bases outside the gene matches: 4. CDR3 nucleotides: TGTGCCAGCAGTGCGGGACAGGGGCCTTACAATGAGCAGTTCTTC. Its translation: CASSAGQGPYNEQFF.

The V gene is TRBV5-1, the J gene TRBJ1-1; 8 nucleotides line up with TRBD1. Germline loops: CDR1 SGHRS, CDR2 YFSETQ. The CDR3 extends over 13 amino acids. Germline trimming cut 3 bases from V and 5 bases from J; bases unmatched to any gene: 3. CDR3 protein: CASSSGGGTEAFF. Here the CDR3 DNA reads TGCGCCAGCAGCTCAGGGGGCGGGACTGAAGCTTTCTTT.

The J gene is TRBJ2-1, the V gene TRBV7-2; no clear D gene. This CDR3 spans 15 amino acids. Germline assignment: CDR1 SGHTA and CDR2 FQGNSA. V lost 5 bases to trimming and J lost 1 base, with 12 bases between them. The CDR3 DNA is TGTGCCAGCAGCGGCGGAGTTCAATCCTACAATGAGCAGTTCTTC. This encodes CASSGGVQSYNEQFF.

The rearrangement links TRBV28 to TRBJ2-7; D may be TRBD1 (7 bases). Between the trimmed V and J ends, which lost 6 bases and 3 bases, there was a span of 15 bases. CDR1 is MDHEN and CDR2 is SYDVKM in the germline V gene. The CDR3 totals 14 residues. CDR3 in amino acids: CASSLPGGFYEQYF. The DNA for the CDR3 is TGTGCCAGCAGCCTCCCAGGGGGGTTCTACGAGCAGTACTTC.

This clone occurred a few times. V is TRBV5-1 and J is TRBJ2-2, with TRBD1 as a possible D gene (6 bases). V was shortened by 0 bases and J by 3 bases, with 12 bases between the two germline ends. This CDR3 is built from 16 residues. Germline assignment: CDR1 SGHRS and CDR2 YFSETQ. The DNA for the CDR3 is TGCGCCAGCAGCTTGGCCGGCAGGGGACACACCGGGGAGCTGTTTTTT. It yields the protein CASSLAGRGHTGELFF.

This clone turned up a few times. The V gene is TRBV7-9, the J gene TRBJ2-7; weak D call: TRBD2 (5 bases). This CDR3 has 15 residues. The germline V and J ends were trimmed by 5 bases and 1 base, with 15 bases remaining between them. Germline CDR1 is SEHNR and CDR2 is FQNEAQ (reference sequence). Here the CDR3 reads CASSVRRTDSYEQYF. Written as DNA, the CDR3 is TGTGCCAGCAGCGTAAGACGGACTGATTCCTACGAGCAGTACTTC.

The V and J genes are TRBV4-3 and TRBJ1-1, with D unclear. The germline V gene has CDR1 LGHNA and CDR2 YSLEER. V lost 1 base and J lost 8, with 5 bases in between. CDR3 size: 11 residues. The CDR3 nucleotides read TGCGCCAGCAGCCAAGGCGGGGAAGCTTTCTTT. Translating gives CASSQGGEAFF.

The chain couples TRBV7-9 to TRBJ2-3, with 7 positions matching TRBD1. Trimming removed 8 bases from V and 5 bases from J; junction bases left unmatched: 10. This CDR3 is 14 amino acids long. CDR1 and CDR2 from the germline V gene are SEHNR and FQNEAQ (reference sequence). The CDR3 protein is CASQTGSEVDTQYF. The CDR3 region has the DNA TGTGCCAGCCAGACAGGGAGTGAGGTAGATACGCAGTATTTT.

This clone showed up just a few times. The CDR3 DNA follows: TGCAGCCTAACGGGGACCGGGACAGGGGGAGCAGATACGCAGTATTTT. Translating gives CSLTGTGTGGADTQYF. J is TRBJ2-3 and V is TRBV29-1; 11 nucleotides line up with TRBD1. This CDR3 comprises 16 residues. V lost 8 bases to trimming and J lost 4 bases; unmatched junction nucleotides: 14. Looked up from germline, CDR1 is SQVTM and CDR2 is ANQGSEA.

The chain uses TRBV29-1 and TRBJ2-5; D gene uncertain. The CDR3 length is 13 residues. Germline V gives CDR1 SQVTM, CDR2 ANQGSEA. The V gene lost 8 bases and the J gene lost 5 bases, with 18 bases spanning the gap. This CDR3 is CSPLMIIGETQYF. The CDR3 DNA follows: TGCAGCCCGTTGATGATAATCGGGGAGACCCAGTACTTC.

The chain employs TRBV28 and TRBJ1-5, with 7 bases matching TRBD1. The germline V gene has CDR1 MDHEN and CDR2 SYDVKM. The CDR3 has 14 residues. Germline trimming cut 5 bases from V and 6 bases from J; bases unmatched to any gene: 7. CDR3 in DNA: TGTGCCAGCAGTCCGACAGGGATGGGTCAGCCCCAGCATTTT. Protein sequence: CASSPTGMGQPQHF.

The chain employs TRBV6-1 and TRBJ2-7; 7 nucleotides agree with TRBD2. Germline lookup yields CDR1 MNHNS and CDR2 SASEGT. The CDR3 extends over 14 amino acids. V gave up 6 bases and J gave up 3 bases; unmatched junction bases: 8. CDR3 DNA sequence: TGTGCCAGCAGGTCCGGGACGGGGGGCTACGAGCAGTACTTC. Its translation is CASRSGTGGYEQYF.

This clone was picked up one time. This chain links TRBV30 with TRBJ2-7, with TRBD1 matching over 11 bases. The CDR3 totals 15 residues. The V segment lost 2 bases and the J segment 4 bases; nucleotides outside the gene matches: 7. Germline V gene lookup returns CDR1 GTSNPN and CDR2 SVGIG (reference sequence). The CDR3 sequence is CAWSQDRGRGYEQYF. In nucleotides, the CDR3 is TGTGCCTGGAGTCAGGACAGGGGGCGCGGGTACGAGCAGTACTTC.

The V gene is TRBV19, the J gene TRBJ2-7, with TRBD2 as a possible D gene (5 bases). V gave up 6 bases and J gave up 0 bases, with 12 bases separating them. Germline CDR1 LNHDA, CDR2 SQIVND (reference sequence). The CDR3 runs to 14 residues. In nucleotides, the CDR3 is TGTGCCAGTAGACCTATAGCGTTCTCCTACGAGCAGTACTTC. It codes for CASRPIAFSYEQYF.

The chain carries TRBV27 and TRBJ2-7, with 15 bases aligning to TRBD2. V shed 4 bases, J shed 5 bases, and the junction held 15 bases outside the gene matches. This CDR3 has 19 residues. Germline lookup yields CDR1 MNHEY and CDR2 SMNVEV (reference sequence). CDR3 sequence: CASSSTGLAGGTSGDEQYF. CDR3 DNA: TGTGCCAGCAGTTCGACGGGACTAGCGGGAGGCACGTCAGGGGACGAGCAGTACTTC.

The V call is TRBV27, the J call TRBJ2-1, with no clear D. V lost 5 bases and J 1 base, leaving 12 bases between the germline ends. Germline V gene lookup returns CDR1 MNHEY and CDR2 SMNVEV (reference sequence). This CDR3 has 15 residues. Here the CDR3 DNA reads TGTGCCAGCAGTCAAAACTCCTATTCCTACAATGAGCAGTTCTTC. Amino acid sequence: CASSQNSYSYNEQFF.

This clone was seen more than once but under ten times. The chain uses TRBV2 and TRBJ2-1; 7 bases map to TRBD2. The germline V gene encodes CDR1 SNHLY and CDR2 FYNNEI. The CDR3 runs 12 residues. Unmatched junction bases numbered 5, after V lost 3 bases and J lost 12 bases. CDR3 DNA sequence: TGTGCCAGCAGTGACGGGGGACTACCGCAGTTCTTC. Its protein is CASSDGGLPQFF.

CDR3 DNA sequence: TGTGCCAGCAGCTTAATGGCTAGCGGGGGCTACGAGCAGTACTTC. It translates to CASSLMASGGYEQYF. The chain uses TRBV7-2 and TRBJ2-7, with 10 bases aligning to TRBD2. The CDR3 spans 15 residues. Germline trimming cut 2 bases from V and 3 bases from J; bases unmatched to any gene: 4. CDR1 is SGHTA, CDR2 FQGNSA, per germline.

This chain connects TRBV5-1 to TRBJ2-7, with 10 bases aligning to TRBD1. Germline assignment: CDR1 SGHRS and CDR2 YFSETQ. The trim removed 5 bases at V and 4 bases at J, leaving 9 bases unmatched. This CDR3 comprises 15 residues. The CDR3 sequence is CASSRTGTGVYEQYF. The CDR3, as DNA: TGCGCCAGCAGTCGTACAGGGACAGGGGTTTACGAGCAGTACTTC.

This clone is medium-sized (0.01 to 0.1%) by share. The V and J genes are TRBV5-4 and TRBJ1-4, with 9 bases aligning to TRBD1. With 3 bases clipped from V and 6 bases from J, the junction kept 12 bases outside the gene matches. Germline V gives CDR1 SGHNT, CDR2 YYREEE (reference sequence). This CDR3 is built from 17 residues. DNA for the CDR3: TGTGCCAGCAGCTCCAAACACTCCGGGACAGGGCATGAAAAACTGTTTTTT. Translating it yields CASSSKHSGTGHEKLFF.